The source of this T cell receptor (beta chain) is a study of post-analysis software for immune sequencing data. At the level of the study: Several disease courses (relapsing-remitting, secondary progressive and progressive-relapsing) of multiple sclerosis were included.

CDR3 length: 15 amino acids. Germline CDR1 and CDR2: SEHNR and FQNEAQ (reference sequence). The germline V and J ends were trimmed by 1 base and 4 bases, with 13 bases remaining between them. This clonotype was picked up a small number of times. Its antigen is unknown. TCR beta libraries were prepared from cDNA with unique molecular identifiers. TCRdb passed the PCR reads through MiXCR, listing each CDR3 protein once. The table records hundreds of thousands of distinct CDR3 sequences, just under 30% of them present only once. Study-level results: TRBV5-6, TRBV5-1 and TRBV20-1 were among several TRBV segments more frequent in patients than controls. When the samples were clustered directly with F measure, those that had been prepared in the same batch showed strong co-clustering.

This receptor was taken from a girl aged 5 to 17 with multiple sclerosis. The V and J genes are TRBV7-9 and TRBJ1-2; D unclear. The sequenced material came from blood. The CDR3 here is CASSLGSYGFYGYTF. CDR3 DNA: TGTGCCAGCAGCTTAGGTTCCTACGGGTTCTATGGCTACACCTTC.